This entry concerns a single T cell receptor (beta chain). As yet, its antigen is unknown. The data belong to a study of T cell responses to AZD1222 COVID-19 vaccine. General study findings and limits: Nearly half of the spike-specific TCRs reportedly recognize variant regions that carry no mutations. Dominant CD4 TCR responses targeted spike regions 160-218 and 743-854.

Here immunoSEQ multiplex PCR was the method, and the copy in TCRdb shows in-frame clones only, minus some. The table shows about 150,000 clones, with over 90% occurring only once. V dropped 5 bases and J dropped 0; count of bases not matched to a gene: 3. The V gene's germline CDR1 is LNHNV and CDR2 YYDKDF (reference sequence). The CDR3 extends over 15 amino acids. The specimen comprised peripheral blood, sampled 28 days after the second AZD1222 dose. This sequence was found in an adult who received the AZD1222 COVID-19 vaccine. V usage is TRBV15 and J usage is TRBJ1-5; 8 bases agree with TRBD1. The CDR3 region is CATSGTGNSNQPQHF. The CDR3 nucleotides read TGTGCCACCAGCGGGACAGGAAATAGCAATCAGCCCCAGCATTTT.